This T cell receptor beta chain was recorded in a study of T cell changes during pregnancy in multiple sclerosis. Assay used: immunoSEQ multiplex PCR; TCRdb lists only in-frame clones, some missing. The repertoire holds about 76,000 clones, over 85% seen once, with approximately 3.3% in the top ten. The trim removed 4 bases at V and 2 bases at J, leaving 13 bases unmatched. Germline assignment: CDR1 SGHKS and CDR2 YYEKEE (reference sequence). The CDR3 contains 19 residues. The sequence came from a female donor in good health, enrolled as a control in a pregnancy study. Material: peripheral blood, obtained after pregnancy. J is TRBJ2-6 and V is TRBV5-5; 9 nucleotides agree with TRBD1. The CDR3 loop is CASSRRVDRGTPGANVLTF. CDR3 in DNA: TGTGCCAGCAGCCGCCGGGTGGACAGGGGAACCCCTGGGGCCAACGTCCTGACTTTC.